The 31 T cell receptor beta chains listed next were all sequenced from one sample in a study of T cell changes during pregnancy in multiple sclerosis. TCRdb keeps only in-frame clones here, not all; method: immunoSEQ multiplex PCR. There are 37,000 or so clones in the sample; 91% occur only once, and around 0.47% lies in the top ten. This specimen consisted of CD4+ T cells from peripheral blood mononuclear cells, obtained in the second trimester of pregnancy. These receptors were collected from a female donor in good health, enrolled as a control in a pregnancy study.

The chain uses TRBV28 and TRBJ1-1; no definite D call. Germline assignment: CDR1 MDHEN and CDR2 SYDVKM. Trimming cost V 6 bases and J 6 bases, with 17 bases left between them. The CDR3 runs to 14 residues. The CDR3, as DNA: TGTGCCAGCAGACCGACGGAGCCTAACGCTGAAGCTTTCTTT. Amino acids: CASRPTEPNAEAFF.

The chain is built from TRBV6-1 and TRBJ1-6, with TRBD1 identical over 8 bases. Looked up from germline, CDR1 is MNHNS and CDR2 is SASEGT. J lost 13 bases, V lost 6 bases, and 14 bases had no gene match. The CDR3 contains 15 residues. CDR3 coding DNA: TGTGCCAGCAGGACTACACAGGGGGGGATAGGTCCCCTCCACTTT. Its translation is CASRTTQGGIGPLHF.

This chain connects TRBV6-6 to TRBJ2-5, with a tentative D call TRBD2 (7 bases). TRBJ2-7 matches the DNA end more closely, so the J call is doubtful. The CDR3 length is 13 residues. Germline V lookup: CDR1 MNHNY, CDR2 SVGAGI (reference sequence). In DNA form, the CDR3 reads TGTGCCAGCAGGGACAGCGGGAACTACGAGCAGTACTTC. Its protein product is CASRDSGNYEQYF.

This clone was counted once. This chain links TRBV27 with TRBJ2-1; 7 bases line up with TRBD2. Per the germline V gene, CDR1 is MNHEY and CDR2 is SMNVEV (reference sequence). The CDR3 is 14 residues long. The junction had 6 bases not matched to a gene; V was cut back by 6 bases and J by 4 bases. The CDR3 coding sequence is TGTGCCAGCAGCCCTAGCGGAGTTTACAATGAGCAGTTCTTC. Protein sequence: CASSPSGVYNEQFF.

Concerning this clone: Sequence at one end of the junction differs from germline and may be a read error. The chain carries TRBV7-2 and TRBJ2-3, with 13 bases that match TRBD2. This CDR3 spans 16 amino acids. Germline values: CDR1 SGHTA, CDR2 FQGNSA. Here the CDR3 reads CASSPGGTSGKYSMRF. The CDR3 DNA follows: TGTGCCAGCAGCCCAGGCGGGACTAGCGGGAAGTATTCGATGCGGTTT.

The chain employs TRBV19 and TRBJ1-6, with no clear D. The germline V gene encodes CDR1 LNHDA and CDR2 SQIVND (reference sequence). The CDR3 has 16 residues. Trimming pared 5 bases from V and 7 bases from J, leaving 18 bases between. This chain's CDR3 is CASSLGLGRLNSPLHF. CDR3 sequence (DNA): TGTGCCAGTAGTCTCGGACTGGGCCGCTTAAATTCACCCCTCCACTTT.

This clone was detected only a few times. V gene TRBV10-1 combines with J gene TRBJ2-4; D ambiguous. The germline gives CDR1 WNHNN, CDR2 SYGVQD (reference sequence). V lost 10 bases and J 6 bases, leaving 10 bases between the germline ends. The CDR3 loop spans 11 amino acids. The CDR3 DNA reads as TGCGCCATCAGGAGTGCAAACATTCAGTACTTC. Encoded protein: CAIRSANIQYF.

DNA for the CDR3: TGTGCCAGTAGTATTGGCAGGCTCTACGAGCAGTACTTC. It codes for CASSIGRLYEQYF. The chain is built from TRBV19 and TRBJ2-7; D gene unclear. The CDR3 length is 13 residues. The V end lost 3 bases, the J end lost 3 bases, and 9 bases lay between the germline ends. Germline-derived CDR1 and CDR2 are LNHDA and SQIVND (reference sequence).

This rearrangement joins TRBV11-1 to TRBJ1-6; D might be TRBD1 (5 bases). Germline CDR1 reads SGHAT; CDR2 reads FQDESV (reference sequence). Trimming shortened V by 5 bases and J by 7 bases, and 12 bases separated the two germline ends. CDR3 length equals 14 residues. CDR3 coding DNA: TGTGCCAGCAGCACAAGACAGCCCAATTCACCCCTCCACTTT. Its translation: CASSTRQPNSPLHF.

The V and J genes are TRBV27 and TRBJ2-6; D not resolved. The length of the CDR3 is 14 residues. The germline CDR1 and CDR2 sequences are MNHEY and SMNVEV (reference sequence). The V end lost 7 bases, the J end lost 0 bases, and 7 bases lay between the germline ends. CDR3 residues: CASTPSSGANVLTF. The CDR3 nucleotides are TGTGCCAGCACCCCGAGCTCTGGGGCCAACGTCCTGACTTTC.

This clone was observed once. The chain combines TRBV11-2 with TRBJ2-7; TRBD2 agrees at 10 bases. The V gene's germline CDR1 is SGHAT and CDR2 FQNNGV. V was clipped by 2 bases and J by 7 bases; unmatched bases: 5. There are 14 residues in the CDR3. The CDR3 nucleotides are TGTGCCAGCAGCTTATTGGCTAGCGGGAGAGAGCAGTACTTC. It translates to CASSLLASGREQYF.

The rearrangement uses TRBV6-6 and TRBJ2-7; a possible D gene is TRBD2 (5 bases). CDR1 and CDR2 from the germline V gene are MNHNY and SVGAGI (reference sequence). Trimming cost V 0 bases and J 3 bases, with 12 bases left between them. The CDR3 runs 15 residues. The CDR3 is CASSYSKAGGYEQYF. The CDR3 coding sequence is TGTGCCAGCAGTTACTCTAAGGCGGGCGGCTACGAGCAGTACTTC.

The chain joins TRBV5-1 to TRBJ2-2; the D gene is possibly TRBD2 (6 bases). This CDR3 region has 15 residues. Trimming shortened V by 4 bases and J by 0 bases, and 10 bases separated the two germline ends. CDR1 and CDR2 from the germline V gene are SGHRS and YFSETQ. This CDR3 reads CASSPAGSNTGELFF. CDR3 DNA: TGCGCCAGCAGCCCTGCGGGGTCGAACACCGGGGAGCTGTTTTTT.

The chain uses TRBV27 and TRBJ2-3; 9 nucleotides agree with TRBD2. This CDR3 is 18 amino acids long. Trimming took 0 bases from V and 6 from J; bases not matched to a gene: 13. CDR1 and CDR2 from the germline V gene are MNHEY and SMNVEV (reference sequence). The CDR3 DNA sequence: TGTGCCAGCAGTTTATCGGTTTGGCGGGGGGGCTTGCTTGATACGCAGTATTTT. This translates into CASSLSVWRGGLLDTQYF.

CDR3 residues: CASSQELAGVVYEQFF. The CDR3 DNA reads as TGTGCCAGCAGCCAAGAGCTAGCGGGAGTGGTGTATGAGCAGTTCTTC. V gene TRBV4-2 combines with J gene TRBJ2-1, with 10 bases fitting TRBD2. This CDR3 is 16 amino acids long. The trim removed 0 bases at V and 8 bases at J, leaving 7 bases unmatched. Germline V CDR1 and CDR2: LGHNA, YNFKEQ.

The rearrangement links TRBV2 to TRBJ2-7; D possibly corresponds to TRBD1 (5 bases). Trimming took off 1 base at V and 9 bases at J, with 10 bases between the two ends. The CDR3 contains 12 residues. Germline loops: CDR1 SNHLY, CDR2 FYNNEI. CDR3 DNA sequence: TGTGCCAGCAGTGAAGGTGCAGGGCGGCAGTACTTC. It encodes CASSEGAGRQYF.

CDR3 region: CASTRNGGGRVTNIQYF. DNA for the CDR3: TGTGCCAGTACCCGAAACGGGGGGGGGCGAGTCACTAACATTCAGTACTTC. The rearrangement uses TRBV19 and TRBJ2-4; 8 nucleotides match TRBD2. Germline V CDR1 and CDR2: LNHDA, SQIVND (reference sequence). The CDR3 is 17 amino acids. Trimming removed 7 bases from V and 7 bases from J; junction bases left unmatched: 18.

The chain is built from TRBV28 and TRBJ2-5; D uncertain. Trimming took 1 base from V and 7 from J, leaving 10 bases between them. The germline V gene has CDR1 MDHEN and CDR2 SYDVKM. This CDR3 spans 13 amino acids. CDR3 loop: CASSLSIGGTQYF. CDR3 sequence (DNA): TGTGCCAGCAGTTTATCTATCGGTGGGACCCAGTACTTC.

This chain joins TRBV9 and TRBJ2-5, with D possibly matching TRBD2 (6 bases). V gave up 2 bases and J gave up 6 bases, with 11 bases separating them. The CDR3 has 13 amino acids. Germline V CDR1 and CDR2: SGDLS, YYNGEE. CDR3 bases: TGTGCCAGCAGCGTCGGGAGAGAGCAGACCCAGTACTTC. Translated, it gives CASSVGREQTQYF.

The V and J genes are TRBV28 and TRBJ2-7; 10 bases fit TRBD2. Germline lookup yields CDR1 MDHEN and CDR2 SYDVKM. J gave up 3 bases and V 3 bases, and 5 bases lay outside the gene matches. The CDR3 contains 15 residues. The CDR3 region has the DNA TGTGCCAGCAGTTTTGGGCTAGCGGGGGACTACGAGCAGTACTTC. This translates into CASSFGLAGDYEQYF. The full variable domain, with the rest looked up from reference TRBV28 and TRBJ2-7, is DVKVTQSSRYLVKRTGEKVFLECVQDMDHENMFWYRQDPGLGLRLIYFSYDVKMKEKGDIPEGYSVSREKKERFSLILESASTNQTSMYLCASSFGLAGDYEQYFGPGTRLTVT.

Here the CDR3 DNA reads TGTGCCACCAGCAGACAGGTCCCCGGGGCCAACGTCCTGACTTTC. As protein: CATSRQVPGANVLTF. The V gene is TRBV15, the J gene TRBJ2-6; D is unresolved. V was pared by 2 bases and J by 4 bases, with 9 bases between. The V gene's germline CDR1 is LNHNV and CDR2 YYDKDF (reference sequence). The CDR3 spans 15 residues.

The chain employs TRBV5-4 and TRBJ1-2; D is unresolved. The germline V gene has CDR1 SGHNT and CDR2 YYREEE (reference sequence). This CDR3 has 14 residues. Trimming left V 0 bases short and J 4 bases short, with 10 bases between. As DNA, the CDR3 is TGTGCCAGCAGCTTGGAACAGCTGTCCTATGGCTACACCTTC. Translated: CASSLEQLSYGYTF.

This clone was recorded only once. This chain connects TRBV7-2 to TRBJ2-2; the D is unclear. The CDR3 sequence is 15 residues long. CDR1 is SGHTA, CDR2 FQGNSA, per germline. The V and J ends lost 0 bases and 4 bases respectively, with 9 bases between them. DNA for the CDR3: TGTGCCAGCAGCTTAGCGCCGGGTCGCACCGGGGAGCTGTTTTTT. Encoded protein: CASSLAPGRTGELFF.

This chain uses TRBV7-2 with TRBJ2-5, with D possibly matching TRBD1 (5 bases). The ends were cut back, 4 bases at V and 5 bases at J, with 8 bases in the middle. This CDR3 region has 12 residues. CDR1 and CDR2 (germline): SGHTA, FQGNSA. The CDR3 bases are TGTGCCAGCAGCTCAGGGTGGGAGACCCAGTACTTC. It is translated as CASSSGWETQYF.

This sequence joins TRBV15 and TRBJ1-1, with D perhaps TRBD1 (5 bases). Germline loops: CDR1 LNHNV, CDR2 YYDKDF (reference sequence). Trimming left V 3 bases short and J 3 bases short, with 8 bases between. The CDR3 totals 13 residues. The CDR3 is CATSRGGDTEAFF. CDR3 nucleotide sequence: TGTGCCACCAGCAGGGGGGGAGACACTGAAGCTTTCTTT.

The chain uses TRBV29-1 and TRBJ2-7; D may be TRBD2 (5 bases). V lost 3 bases and J lost 6, with 12 bases in between. Germline V CDR1 and CDR2: SQVTM, ANQGSEA. This CDR3 is built from 12 residues. The CDR3 loop is CSVDSVAGEQYF. CDR3 sequence (DNA): TGCAGCGTTGACTCGGTGGCGGGCGAGCAGTACTTC.

This clone was detected once. This chain connects TRBV19 to TRBJ2-2, with D perhaps matching TRBD1 (6 bases). The CDR3 runs 16 residues. The ends were cut back, 6 bases at V and 3 bases at J, with 17 bases in the middle. Germline V gives CDR1 LNHDA, CDR2 SQIVND (reference sequence). CDR3 sequence reads: CASSWTVKGDTGELFF. CDR3 in DNA: TGTGCCAGTAGCTGGACAGTAAAAGGCGACACCGGGGAGCTGTTTTTT.

The chain employs TRBV6-4 and TRBJ2-2; 11 bases fit TRBD1. CDR1 is MRHNA and CDR2 is SNTAGT in the germline V gene. The J segment lost 4 bases and the V segment lost 5 bases, leaving 9 bases of the junction unmatched. There are 17 residues in the CDR3. The CDR3 region has the DNA TGTGCCAGCAGTAAATGGACCGGGACAGGGGGCACCGGGGAGCTGTTTTTT. Residues: CASSKWTGTGGTGELFF.

The chain links TRBV13 to TRBJ1-3; 8 nucleotides line up with TRBD1. CDR1 PRHDT and CDR2 FYEKMQ come from the germline V gene (reference sequence). J lost 5 bases, V lost 3 bases, and 6 bases had no gene match. The CDR3 is made up of 15 amino acids. The CDR3 reads CASSLGGTGRNTIYF. In DNA form, the CDR3 reads TGTGCCAGCAGCTTGGGGGGGACAGGAAGAAACACCATATATTTT.

J is TRBJ1-3 and V is TRBV6-5; no definite D call. CDR1 MNHEY and CDR2 SVGAGI come from the germline V gene. CDR3 length: 12 amino acids. Trimming cost V 5 bases and J 2 bases, with 4 bases left between them. The CDR3 DNA reads TGTGCCAGCAGTCCGGCTGGAAACACCATATATTTT. Translated, it gives CASSPAGNTIYF.

The chain joins TRBV6-1 to TRBJ2-1, with TRBD1 matching 8 bases. CDR3 size: 14 residues. CDR1 MNHNS and CDR2 SASEGT come from the germline V gene. V was pared by 6 bases and J by 2 bases, with 3 bases of the junction left unmatched. The CDR3 loop reads CASREGQAYNEQFF. The DNA for the CDR3 is TGTGCCAGCAGGGAGGGACAGGCCTACAATGAGCAGTTCTTC.